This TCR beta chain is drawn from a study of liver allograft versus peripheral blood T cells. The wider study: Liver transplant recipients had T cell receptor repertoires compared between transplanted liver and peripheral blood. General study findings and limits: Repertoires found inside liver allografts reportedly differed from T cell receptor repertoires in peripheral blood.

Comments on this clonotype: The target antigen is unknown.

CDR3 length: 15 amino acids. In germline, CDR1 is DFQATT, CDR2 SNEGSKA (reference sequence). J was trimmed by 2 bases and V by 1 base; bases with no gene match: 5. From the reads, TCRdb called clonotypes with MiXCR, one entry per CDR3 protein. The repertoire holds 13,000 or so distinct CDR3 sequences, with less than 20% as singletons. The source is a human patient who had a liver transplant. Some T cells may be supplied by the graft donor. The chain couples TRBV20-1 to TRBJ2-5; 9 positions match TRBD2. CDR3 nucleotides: TGCAGTGCTAGAGTTTCGACTAGCGGACAAGAGACCCAGTACTTC. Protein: CSARVSTSGQETQYF.